The T cell receptor beta chain under discussion was sequenced for a study of cytomegalovirus exposure and HLA in healthy donors. CDR1 KGHSH and CDR2 LQKENI come from the germline V gene. The CDR3 contains 17 residues. V gave up 3 bases and J gave up 7 bases; unmatched junction bases: 11. The PCR used 60 Vbeta and 13 Jbeta primers. Here immunoSEQ multiplex PCR was the method, and the copy in TCRdb shows in-frame clones only, minus some. This table holds about 170,000 clones, less than 80% found once. The sequenced sample was PBMCs. V usage is TRBV18 and J usage is TRBJ1-6; 8 bases line up with TRBD1. The origin of this receptor is a man aged 35 to 55 in good health and CMV-seronegative. The CDR3 nucleotides read TGTGCCAGCTCACCGAACCACCCCTCAGGGGGCAATTCACCCCTCCACTTT. Protein product: CASSPNHPSGGNSPLHF.